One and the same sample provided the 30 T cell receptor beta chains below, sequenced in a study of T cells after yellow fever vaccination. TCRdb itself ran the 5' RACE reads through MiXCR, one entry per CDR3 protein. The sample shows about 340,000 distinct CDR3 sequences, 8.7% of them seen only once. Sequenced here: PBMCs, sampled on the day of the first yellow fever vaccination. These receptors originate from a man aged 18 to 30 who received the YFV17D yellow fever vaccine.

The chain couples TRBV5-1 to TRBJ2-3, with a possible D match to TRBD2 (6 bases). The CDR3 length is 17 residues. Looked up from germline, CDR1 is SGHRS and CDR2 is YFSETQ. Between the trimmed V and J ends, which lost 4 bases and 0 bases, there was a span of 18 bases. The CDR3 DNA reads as TGCGCCAGCAGCCCCAGGCCCCGGGGGTCAAGCACAGATACGCAGTATTTT. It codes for CASSPRPRGSSTDTQYF.

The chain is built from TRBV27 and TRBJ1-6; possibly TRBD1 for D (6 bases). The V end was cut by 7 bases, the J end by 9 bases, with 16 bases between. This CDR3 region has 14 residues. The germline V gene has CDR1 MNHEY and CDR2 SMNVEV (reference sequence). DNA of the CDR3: TGTGCCAGCAAACCCCAACAGGGACTTTCACCCCTCCACTTT. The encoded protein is CASKPQQGLSPLHF.

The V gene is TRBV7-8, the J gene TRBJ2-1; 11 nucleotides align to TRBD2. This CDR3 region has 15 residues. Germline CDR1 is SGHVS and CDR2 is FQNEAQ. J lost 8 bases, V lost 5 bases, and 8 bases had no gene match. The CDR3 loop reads CASSPGTSGEDEQFF. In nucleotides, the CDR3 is TGTGCCAGCAGCCCCGGGACTAGCGGAGAGGATGAGCAGTTCTTC.

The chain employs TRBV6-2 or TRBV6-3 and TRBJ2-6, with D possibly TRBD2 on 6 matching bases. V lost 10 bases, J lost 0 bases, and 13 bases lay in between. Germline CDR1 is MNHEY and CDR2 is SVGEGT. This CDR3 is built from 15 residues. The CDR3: CATLDGSSGANVLTF. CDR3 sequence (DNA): TGTGCCACCCTGGACGGGAGCTCTGGGGCCAACGTCCTGACTTTC.

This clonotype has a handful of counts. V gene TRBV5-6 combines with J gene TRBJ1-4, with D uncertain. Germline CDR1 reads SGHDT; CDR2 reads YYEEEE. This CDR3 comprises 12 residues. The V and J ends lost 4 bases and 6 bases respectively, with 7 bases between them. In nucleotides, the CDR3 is TGTGCCAGCAGCCGAAAAGATGAAAAACTGTTTTTT. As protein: CASSRKDEKLFF.

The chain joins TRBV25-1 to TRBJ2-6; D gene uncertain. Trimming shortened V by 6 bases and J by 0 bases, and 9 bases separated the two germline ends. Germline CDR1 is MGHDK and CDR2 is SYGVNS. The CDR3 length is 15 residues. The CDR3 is CASSVTNSGANVLTF. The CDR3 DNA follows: TGTGCCAGCAGCGTTACTAACTCTGGGGCCAACGTCCTGACTTTC.

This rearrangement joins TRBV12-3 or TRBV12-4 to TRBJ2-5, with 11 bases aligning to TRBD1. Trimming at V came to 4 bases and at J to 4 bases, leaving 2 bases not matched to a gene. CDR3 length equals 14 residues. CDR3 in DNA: TGTGCCAGCAGTTGGGGGACAGGGGGAGAGACCCAGTACTTC. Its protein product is CASSWGTGGETQYF.

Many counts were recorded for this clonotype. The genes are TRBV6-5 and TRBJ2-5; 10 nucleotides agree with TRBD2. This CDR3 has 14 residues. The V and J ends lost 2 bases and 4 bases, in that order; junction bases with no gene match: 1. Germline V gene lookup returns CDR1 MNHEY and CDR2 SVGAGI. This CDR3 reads CASSYSGGAETQYF. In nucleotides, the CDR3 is TGTGCCAGCAGTTACAGCGGGGGGGCAGAGACCCAGTACTTC.

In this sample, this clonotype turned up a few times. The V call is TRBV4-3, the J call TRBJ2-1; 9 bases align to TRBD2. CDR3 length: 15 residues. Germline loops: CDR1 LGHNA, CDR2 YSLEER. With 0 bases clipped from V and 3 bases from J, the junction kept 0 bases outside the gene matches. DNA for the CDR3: TGCGCCAGCAGCCAAGAACTAGCGGGCTACAATGAGCAGTTCTTC. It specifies CASSQELAGYNEQFF.

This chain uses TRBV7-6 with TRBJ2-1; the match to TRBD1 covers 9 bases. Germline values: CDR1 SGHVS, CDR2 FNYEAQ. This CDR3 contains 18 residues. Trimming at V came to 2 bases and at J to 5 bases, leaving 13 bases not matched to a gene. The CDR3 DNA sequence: TGTGCCAGCAGCTTACCTAAAGGAGACAGGGGGTTCCACAATGAGCAGTTCTTC. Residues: CASSLPKGDRGFHNEQFF.

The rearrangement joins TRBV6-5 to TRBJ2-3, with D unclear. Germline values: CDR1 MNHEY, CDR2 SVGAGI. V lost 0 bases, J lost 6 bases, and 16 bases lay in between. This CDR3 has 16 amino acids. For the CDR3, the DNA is TGTGCCAGCAGTTACTCGACGGTTCGCATGGGCGATACGCAGTATTTT. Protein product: CASSYSTVRMGDTQYF.

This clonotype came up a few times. The CDR3 spells CASSQDRQRADTQYF. Here the CDR3 DNA reads TGTGCCAGCAGCCAAGATCGGCAGAGGGCAGATACGCAGTATTTT. The chain uses TRBV4-2 and TRBJ2-3; possibly TRBD2 for D (5 bases). The CDR3 contains 15 residues. Per the germline V gene, CDR1 is LGHNA and CDR2 is YNFKEQ. Trimming shortened V by 0 bases and J by 4 bases, and 11 bases separated the two germline ends.

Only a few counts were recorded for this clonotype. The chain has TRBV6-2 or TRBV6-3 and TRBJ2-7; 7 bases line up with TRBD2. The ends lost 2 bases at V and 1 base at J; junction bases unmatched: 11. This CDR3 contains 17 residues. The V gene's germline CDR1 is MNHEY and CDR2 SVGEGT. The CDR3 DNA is TGTGCCAGCAGTTACGGCGTTTTGAGGACTAGGTCCTACGAGCAGTACGTC. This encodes CASSYGVLRTRSYEQYV.

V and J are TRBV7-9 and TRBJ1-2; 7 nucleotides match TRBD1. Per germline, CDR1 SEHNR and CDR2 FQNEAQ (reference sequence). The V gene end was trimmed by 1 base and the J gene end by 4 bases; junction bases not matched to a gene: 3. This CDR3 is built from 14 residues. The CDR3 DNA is TGTGCCAGCAGCTTAGTTGGGACAGTCTATGGCTACACCTTC. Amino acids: CASSLVGTVYGYTF.

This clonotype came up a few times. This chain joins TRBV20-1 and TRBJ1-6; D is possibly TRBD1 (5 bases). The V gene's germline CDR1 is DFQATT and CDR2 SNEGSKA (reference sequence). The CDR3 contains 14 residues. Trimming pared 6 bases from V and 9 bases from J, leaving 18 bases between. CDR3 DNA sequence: TGCAGTGCCCATGGGGGAGGCGGGGGTTCACCCCTCCACTTT. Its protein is CSAHGGGGGSPLHF.

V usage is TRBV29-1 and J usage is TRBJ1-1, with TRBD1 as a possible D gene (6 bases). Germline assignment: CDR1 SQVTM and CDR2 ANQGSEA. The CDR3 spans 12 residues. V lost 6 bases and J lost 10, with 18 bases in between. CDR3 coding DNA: TGCAGCGTCCATGAAGGGGGGAGTCGAGCTTTCTTT. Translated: CSVHEGGSRAFF.

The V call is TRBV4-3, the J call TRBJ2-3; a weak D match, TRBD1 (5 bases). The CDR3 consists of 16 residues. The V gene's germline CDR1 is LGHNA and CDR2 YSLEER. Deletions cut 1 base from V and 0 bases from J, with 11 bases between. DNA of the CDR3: TGCGCCAGCAGCCAAGGGCAGACAGCTAGCACAGATACGCAGTATTTT. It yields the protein CASSQGQTASTDTQYF.

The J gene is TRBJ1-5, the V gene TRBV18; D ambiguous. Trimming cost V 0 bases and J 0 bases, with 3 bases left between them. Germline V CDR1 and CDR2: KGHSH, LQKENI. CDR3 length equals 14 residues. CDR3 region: CASSPPHSNQPQHF. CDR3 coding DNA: TGTGCCAGCTCACCACCCCATAGCAATCAGCCCCAGCATTTT.

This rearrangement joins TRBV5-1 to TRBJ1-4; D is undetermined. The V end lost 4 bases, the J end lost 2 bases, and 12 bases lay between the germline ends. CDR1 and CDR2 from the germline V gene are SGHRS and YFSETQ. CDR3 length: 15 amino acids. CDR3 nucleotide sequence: TGCGCCAGCAGCCAAACGTTGTCCACTAATGAAAAACTGTTTTTT. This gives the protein CASSQTLSTNEKLFF.

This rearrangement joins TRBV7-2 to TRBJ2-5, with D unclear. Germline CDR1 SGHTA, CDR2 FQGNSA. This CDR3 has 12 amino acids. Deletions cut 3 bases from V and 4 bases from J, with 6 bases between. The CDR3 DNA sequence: TGTGCCAGCAGCTTCGCCCGAGAGACCCAGTACTTC. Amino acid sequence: CASSFARETQYF.

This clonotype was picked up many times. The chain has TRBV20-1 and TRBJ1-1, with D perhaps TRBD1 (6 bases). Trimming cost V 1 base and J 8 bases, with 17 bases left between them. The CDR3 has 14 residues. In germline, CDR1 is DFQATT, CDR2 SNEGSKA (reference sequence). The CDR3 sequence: CSARVFGQGQEAFF. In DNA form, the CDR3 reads TGCAGTGCTAGAGTATTCGGGCAGGGACAAGAAGCTTTCTTT.

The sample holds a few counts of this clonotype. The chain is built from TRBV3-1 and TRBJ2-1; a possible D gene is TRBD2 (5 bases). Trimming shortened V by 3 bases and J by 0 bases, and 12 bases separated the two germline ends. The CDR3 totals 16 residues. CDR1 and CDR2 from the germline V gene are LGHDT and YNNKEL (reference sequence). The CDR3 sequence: CASSHRTANSYNEQFF. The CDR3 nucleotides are TGTGCCAGCAGCCACCGGACTGCGAACTCCTACAATGAGCAGTTCTTC.

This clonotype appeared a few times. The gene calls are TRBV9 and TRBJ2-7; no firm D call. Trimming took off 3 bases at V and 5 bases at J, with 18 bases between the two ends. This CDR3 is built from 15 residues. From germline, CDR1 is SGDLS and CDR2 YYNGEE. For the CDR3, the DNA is TGTGCCAGCAGCGACTCCCCATATGGACGGGACGAGCAGTACTTC. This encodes CASSDSPYGRDEQYF.

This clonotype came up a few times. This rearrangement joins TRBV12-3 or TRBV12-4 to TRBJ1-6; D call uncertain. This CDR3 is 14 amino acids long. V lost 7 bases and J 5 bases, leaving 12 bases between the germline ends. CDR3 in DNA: TGTGCCAGCACCCTTCTGCGCAATAATTCACCCCTCCACTTT. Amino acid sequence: CASTLLRNNSPLHF.

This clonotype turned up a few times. The CDR3 sequence: CASTRTGGADTQYF. The CDR3 bases are TGTGCCAGCACCAGGACAGGGGGCGCAGATACGCAGTATTTT. This rearrangement joins TRBV6-1 to TRBJ2-3, with 11 bases matching TRBD1. This CDR3 is built from 14 residues. V trimming: 7 bases; J trimming: 4 bases; junction bases outside the gene matches: 4. The germline V gene has CDR1 MNHNS and CDR2 SASEGT.

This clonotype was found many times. The CDR3 protein is CSERGERQKLFF. CDR3 sequence (DNA): TGCAGCGAACGGGGCGAGCGACAAAAACTGTTTTTT. The chain has TRBV29-1 and TRBJ1-4; D perhaps matches TRBD1 (5 bases). Trimming stripped 7 bases from V and 9 bases from J, with 15 bases between. CDR3 length: 12 amino acids. Per the germline V gene, CDR1 is SQVTM and CDR2 is ANQGSEA. Full variable domain (outside the CDR3, taken from reference TRBV29-1 and TRBJ1-4): SAVISQKPSRDICQRGTSLTIQCQVDSQVTMMFWYRQQPGQSLTLIATANQGSEATYESGFVIDKFPISRPNLTFSTLTVSNMSPEDSSIYLCSERGERQKLFFGSGTQLSVL.

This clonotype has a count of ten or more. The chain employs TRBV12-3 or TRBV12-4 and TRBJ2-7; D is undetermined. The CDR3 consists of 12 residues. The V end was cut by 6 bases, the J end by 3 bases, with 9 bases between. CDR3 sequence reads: CASSLDIYEQYF. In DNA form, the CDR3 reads TGTGCCAGCAGCCTCGACATCTACGAGCAGTACTTC.

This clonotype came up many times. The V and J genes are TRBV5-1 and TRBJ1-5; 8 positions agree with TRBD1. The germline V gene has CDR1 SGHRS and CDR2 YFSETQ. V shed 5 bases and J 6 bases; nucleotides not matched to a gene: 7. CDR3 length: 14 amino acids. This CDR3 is CASSPGQGRQPQHF. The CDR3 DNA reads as TGCGCCAGCAGTCCCGGACAGGGTCGTCAGCCCCAGCATTTT.

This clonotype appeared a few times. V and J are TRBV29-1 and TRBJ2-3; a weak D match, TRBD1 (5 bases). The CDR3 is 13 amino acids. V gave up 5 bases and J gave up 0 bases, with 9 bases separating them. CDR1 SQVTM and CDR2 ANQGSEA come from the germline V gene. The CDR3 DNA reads TGCAGCGTTACGGACATTAGCACAGATACGCAGTATTTT. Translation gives CSVTDISTDTQYF.

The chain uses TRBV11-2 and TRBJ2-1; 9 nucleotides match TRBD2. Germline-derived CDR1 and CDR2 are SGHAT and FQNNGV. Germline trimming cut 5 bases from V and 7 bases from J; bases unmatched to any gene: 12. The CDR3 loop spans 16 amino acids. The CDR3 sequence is CASSPSASGVGNEQFF. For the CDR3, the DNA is TGTGCCAGCAGCCCCAGTGCTAGCGGGGTGGGGAATGAGCAGTTCTTC.